This passage covers 20 T cell receptor beta chains from one sample sequenced in a study of OX40 agonist ivuxolimab in advanced cancers. The library was obtained by the immunoSEQ multiplex PCR assay. TCRdb's version of the immuneACCESS table is confined to in-frame rearrangements and falls short of the full clone set. An unresolved V gene accounts for under half of the shortfall where checked; the remainder is of unknown origin. The sample table shows some 50,000 clones, and roughly 90% are seen once. The biggest ten clones account for approximately 1.5% of the sample. Sequenced material: CD4+ or CD8+ T cells sorted from blood, taken in a trial of the OX40 agonist ivuxolimab. These receptors were obtained from an adult with an advanced solid tumor such as melanoma, head and neck, liver or kidney cancer.

This rearrangement joins TRBV5-6 to TRBJ2-3; TRBD2 is a possible D gene (8 bases). CDR3 length: 16 residues. V was shortened by 4 bases and J by 7 bases, with 22 bases between the two germline ends. CDR1 and CDR2 (germline): SGHDT, YYEEEE. The CDR3 sequence: CASSRTVGRGLNTQYF. CDR3 coding DNA: TGTGCCAGCAGCCGGACGGTCGGGAGGGGGCTGAATACGCAGTATTTT.

By sample share, this clone is medium-sized. V is TRBV7-2 and J is TRBJ1-5; D is unresolved. Trimming took 2 bases from V and 7 from J, leaving 12 bases between them. Germline V gives CDR1 SGHTA, CDR2 FQGNSA. This CDR3 region has 14 residues. The CDR3 loop is CASSLTPGGQPQHF. CDR3 bases: TGTGCCAGCAGCTTAACTCCGGGAGGCCAGCCCCAGCATTTT.

This sequence joins TRBV10-3 and TRBJ1-6; 7 positions match TRBD1. J gave up 7 bases and V 10 bases, and 4 bases lay outside the gene matches. The CDR3 spans 12 residues. CDR1 and CDR2 (germline): ENHRY, SYGVKD. This chain's CDR3 is CATRGTNSPLHF. The DNA of the CDR3 is TGTGCCACCAGGGGGACGAATTCACCCCTCCACTTT.

This clone has only one observation. The chain combines TRBV14 with TRBJ1-1; the D is unclear. Per germline, CDR1 SGHDN and CDR2 FVKESK. The V end was cut by 4 bases, the J end by 5 bases, with 11 bases between. The CDR3 has 13 residues. The CDR3 sequence: CASSPGGGTEAFF. The CDR3 DNA follows: TGTGCCAGCAGCCCCGGTGGTGGAACTGAAGCTTTCTTT.

The chain couples TRBV25-1 to TRBJ1-4; no clear D gene. Trimming took off 4 bases at V and 3 bases at J, with 12 bases between the two ends. Germline V gene data show CDR1 as MGHDK and CDR2 as SYGVNS. This CDR3 contains 15 residues. The CDR3 DNA is TGTGCCAGCAGTGGAGGCCTCGCGGCTAATGAAAAACTGTTTTTT. Translation gives CASSGGLAANEKLFF.

There are a few counts of this clone. The chain couples TRBV5-4 to TRBJ1-1, with D unresolved. The CDR3 runs 14 residues. In germline, CDR1 is SGHNT, CDR2 YYREEE (reference sequence). The ends were cut back, 0 bases at V and 2 bases at J, with 8 bases in the middle. CDR3: CASSLGQDNTEAFF. As DNA, the CDR3 is TGTGCCAGCAGCTTGGGGCAGGACAACACTGAAGCTTTCTTT.

The chain carries TRBV2 and TRBJ1-6; TRBD1 might be the D (6 bases). The V gene's germline CDR1 is SNHLY and CDR2 FYNNEI. CDR3 size: 14 residues. Trimming left V 3 bases short and J 7 bases short, with 10 bases between. The CDR3 here is CASSDRTVNSPLHF. The CDR3 bases are TGTGCCAGCAGTGACCGGACAGTAAATTCACCCCTCCACTTT.

DNA of the CDR3: TGTGCCAGCAGCGTAGGCACCGCCTGGGGGGGGTTTAACTCTGGAAACACCATATATTTT. Amino acid sequence: CASSVGTAWGGFNSGNTIYF. The V gene is TRBV9, the J gene TRBJ1-3, with a weak D call TRBD1 (5 bases). This CDR3 is built from 20 residues. The germline gives CDR1 SGDLS, CDR2 YYNGEE. Trimming left V 0 bases short and J 0 bases short, with 22 bases between.

This sequence joins TRBV7-8 and TRBJ1-5; 11 bases are a match to TRBD1. CDR1 SGHVS and CDR2 FQNEAQ come from the germline V gene. V dropped 7 bases and J dropped 6; count of bases not matched to a gene: 11. CDR3 size: 16 residues. In DNA form, the CDR3 reads TGTGCCAGCAACCCTAGGGGGGACAGGGGGGTTCAGCCCCAGCATTTT. Protein: CASNPRGDRGVQPQHF.

The chain has TRBV10-3 and TRBJ1-5; D gene uncertain. Trimming cost V 2 bases and J 6 bases, with 8 bases left between them. Germline CDR1 reads ENHRY; CDR2 reads SYGVKD. The CDR3 loop spans 13 amino acids. CDR3 in DNA: TGTGCCATCAGTGAGGGGGTTATTCAGCCCCAGCATTTT. As protein: CAISEGVIQPQHF.

V gene TRBV6-5 combines with J gene TRBJ1-1, with 7 bases fitting TRBD1. Germline CDR1 MNHEY, CDR2 SVGAGI. V lost 6 bases and J lost 7; bases outside the gene matches: 8. CDR3 length: 13 residues. The chain's CDR3 is CASRITGEREAFF. The CDR3 bases are TGTGCCAGCAGGATCACAGGGGAGCGTGAAGCTTTCTTT.

The V gene is TRBV29-1, the J gene TRBJ2-2; tentatively, D is TRBD2 (6 bases). CDR3 length: 12 amino acids. V lost 2 bases to trimming and J lost 7 bases, with 8 bases between them. Germline V lookup: CDR1 SQVTM, CDR2 ANQGSEA. This CDR3 is CSVELGSGELFF. The CDR3 region has the DNA TGCAGCGTTGAACTCGGGAGCGGGGAGCTGTTTTTT.

This sequence joins TRBV15 and TRBJ2-3; TRBD1 matches at 10 bases. Germline V gene lookup returns CDR1 LNHNV and CDR2 YYDKDF (reference sequence). The CDR3 loop spans 15 amino acids. The J segment lost 0 bases and the V segment lost 3 bases, leaving 0 bases of the junction unmatched. The CDR3 sequence: CATSRGQGSTDTQYF. Here the CDR3 DNA reads TGTGCCACCAGCAGGGGACAGGGGAGCACAGATACGCAGTATTTT.

The V call is TRBV29-1, the J call TRBJ1-2; no reliable D call. CDR3 length: 13 amino acids. CDR1 SQVTM and CDR2 ANQGSEA come from the germline V gene. V lost 3 bases, J lost 0 bases, and 8 bases lay in between. The CDR3 is CSVEAGPNYGYTF. The DNA for the CDR3 is TGCAGCGTTGAGGCAGGCCCTAACTATGGCTACACCTTC.

The rearrangement joins TRBV29-1 to TRBJ1-3; D perhaps matches TRBD1 (5 bases). Between the trimmed V and J ends, which lost 7 bases and 4 bases, there was a span of 11 bases. The CDR3 consists of 12 residues. CDR1 and CDR2 from the germline V gene are SQVTM and ANQGSEA. The CDR3 nucleotides are TGCAGCGGTGGGGGGAACGGAAACACCATATATTTT. This sequence encodes CSGGGNGNTIYF.

The chain recombines TRBV9 with TRBJ2-5; D tentatively reads TRBD1 or TRBD2 (5 bases each). V lost 0 bases and J 1 base, leaving 10 bases between the germline ends. This CDR3 has 15 residues. Per germline, CDR1 SGDLS and CDR2 YYNGEE. This CDR3 reads CASSVAGRRQETQYF. The DNA for the CDR3 is TGTGCCAGCAGCGTAGCGGGACGGCGCCAAGAGACCCAGTACTTC.

This clone was recorded only once. The V and J genes are TRBV14 and TRBJ2-7; 7 bases are shared with TRBD1. Trimming took 5 bases from V and 0 from J; bases not matched to a gene: 10. CDR3 length: 16 amino acids. The germline V gene has CDR1 SGHDN and CDR2 FVKESK. In nucleotides, the CDR3 is TGTGCCAGCAGCGCTCGGGGACAGAGAAGCTCCTACGAGCAGTACTTC. Encoded protein: CASSARGQRSSYEQYF.

The rearrangement uses TRBV18 and TRBJ1-6; D is undetermined. This CDR3 is built from 13 residues. CDR1 KGHSH and CDR2 LQKENI come from the germline V gene. Trimming left V 3 bases short and J 4 bases short, with 4 bases between. The CDR3 nucleotides are TGTGCCAGCTCACCGGATTATAATTCACCCCTCCACTTT. Protein sequence: CASSPDYNSPLHF.

The chain has TRBV6-5 and TRBJ2-1; the match to TRBD2 covers 13 bases. Germline CDR1 is MNHEY and CDR2 is SVGAGI. J lost 5 bases, V lost 6 bases, and 4 bases had no gene match. This CDR3 contains 15 residues. CDR3 DNA sequence: TGTGCCAGCAGGCCCGGGACTAGCGGGAACAATGAGCAGTTCTTC. This codes for CASRPGTSGNNEQFF.

The chain employs TRBV9 and TRBJ2-3; TRBD2 agrees at 13 bases. V lost 2 bases to trimming and J lost 3 bases; unmatched junction nucleotides: 6. This CDR3 has 17 residues. Germline values: CDR1 SGDLS, CDR2 YYNGEE. DNA for the CDR3: TGTGCCAGCAGCGTTGGAGGGGGACTAGCGGGAACAGATACGCAGTATTTT. It is translated as CASSVGGGLAGTDTQYF.